This entry lists 25 T cell receptor beta chains sequenced from one sample in a study of blood T cell repertoires in COVID-19. Sequencing used immunoSEQ multiplex PCR; TCRdb keeps in-frame clones, though not all of them. This table holds 250,000 to 300,000 clones, 88% found once. Sequencing was performed on PBMCs or T cells enriched from blood (not recorded which). Every receptor here comes from a woman aged 60-75 years in a cohort exposed to, infected with or recovered from COVID-19 (not recorded which).

This clone was observed once. The genes are TRBV3-1 (or the pseudogene TRBV3-2) and TRBJ2-7, with 7 bases that match TRBD2. V lost 2 bases and J lost 2; bases outside the gene matches: 6. This CDR3 has 15 amino acids. Per germline, CDR1 LGHDT and CDR2 YNNKEL (reference sequence). CDR3: CASSQRGLPAYEQYF. CDR3 nucleotide sequence: TGTGCCAGCAGCCAACGGGGACTACCGGCCTACGAGCAGTACTTC.

Only one count was recorded for this clone. The genes are TRBV28 and TRBJ2-5, with 9 nucleotides matching TRBD1. The V gene end was trimmed by 2 bases and the J gene end by 1 base; junction bases not matched to a gene: 5. The CDR3 runs 16 residues. CDR1 MDHEN and CDR2 SYDVKM come from the germline V gene. DNA of the CDR3: TGTGCCAGCAGTTTAGGCCAGACAGGGGGCCAAGAGACCCAGTACTTC. Its translation is CASSLGQTGGQETQYF.

The chain recombines TRBV6-2 or TRBV6-3 with TRBJ2-1, with 11 nucleotides matching TRBD2. V shed 5 bases, J shed 4 bases, and the junction held 7 bases outside the gene matches. Germline V CDR1 and CDR2: MNHEY, SVGEGT. The CDR3 loop spans 16 amino acids. This chain's CDR3 is CASSPSGTSGYNEQFF. The CDR3 nucleotides are TGTGCCAGCAGTCCCTCCGGGACTAGCGGATACAATGAGCAGTTCTTC.

The V and J genes are TRBV6-6 and TRBJ1-1; weak D call: TRBD1 (5 bases). Germline CDR1 reads MNHNY; CDR2 reads SVGAGI (reference sequence). The CDR3 consists of 15 residues. Trimming pared 1 base from V and 1 base from J, leaving 10 bases between. CDR3 loop: CASSYFRDWNTEAFF. The DNA for the CDR3 is TGTGCCAGCAGTTACTTCCGGGACTGGAACACTGAAGCTTTCTTT.

The V call is TRBV18, the J call TRBJ2-1, with TRBD2 matching over 9 bases. V shed 3 bases and J 2 bases; nucleotides not matched to a gene: 8. This CDR3 has 17 residues. Germline lookup yields CDR1 KGHSH and CDR2 LQKENI. This CDR3 is CASSPSGREGPYNEQFF. CDR3 in DNA: TGTGCCAGCTCACCTAGCGGGAGAGAGGGCCCCTACAATGAGCAGTTCTTC.

In its sample, this clone was seen once. The rearrangement joins TRBV28 to TRBJ1-4; D is perhaps TRBD1 (6 bases). The germline V and J ends were trimmed by 4 bases and 0 bases, with 12 bases remaining between them. The V gene's germline CDR1 is MDHEN and CDR2 SYDVKM. The CDR3 contains 16 residues. The CDR3 is CASSSPRGPTNEKLFF. The CDR3 DNA is TGTGCCAGCAGTTCCCCCAGGGGTCCAACTAATGAAAAACTGTTTTTT.

The rearrangement joins TRBV6-5 to TRBJ2-5, with D unclear. This CDR3 has 15 amino acids. The germline gives CDR1 MNHEY, CDR2 SVGAGI. Trimming pared 0 bases from V and 5 bases from J, leaving 13 bases between. The CDR3 here is CASSYSGPPYETQYF. CDR3 DNA sequence: TGTGCCAGCAGTTACTCCGGTCCACCCTATGAGACCCAGTACTTC.

With regard to this clone: Other DNA variants within this sample encode the same CDR3. V gene TRBV28 combines with J gene TRBJ1-5; 9 positions agree with TRBD1. Germline V CDR1 and CDR2: MDHEN, SYDVKM. The junction had 1 base not matched to a gene; V was cut back by 3 bases and J by 4 bases. This CDR3 has 14 amino acids. The CDR3 sequence is CASSFGTGNQPQHF. In nucleotides, the CDR3 is TGTGCCAGCAGTTTTGGGACAGGGAATCAGCCCCAGCATTTT.

The chain combines TRBV27 with TRBJ2-2; D perhaps matches TRBD1 (6 bases). Germline lookup yields CDR1 MNHEY and CDR2 SMNVEV (reference sequence). The CDR3 loop spans 15 amino acids. V lost 2 bases and J lost 0, with 7 bases in between. The CDR3: CASSLGGTNTGELFF. The CDR3 DNA sequence: TGTGCCAGCAGTTTAGGGGGCACGAACACCGGGGAGCTGTTTTTT.

The rearrangement links TRBV5-1 to TRBJ2-5; weak D call: TRBD1 (6 bases). The CDR3 has 16 amino acids. CDR1 SGHRS and CDR2 YFSETQ come from the germline V gene. The V end lost 1 base, the J end lost 0 bases, and 13 bases lay between the germline ends. This chain's CDR3 is CASSLRGRTDQETQYF. In DNA, the CDR3 is TGCGCCAGCAGCTTGAGGGGCCGGACAGACCAAGAGACCCAGTACTTC.

This chain links TRBV19 with TRBJ1-2; D possibly corresponds to TRBD1 (5 bases). Germline CDR1 and CDR2: LNHDA and SQIVND (reference sequence). Trimming took off 4 bases at V and 2 bases at J, with 17 bases between the two ends. This CDR3 spans 16 amino acids. The CDR3 sequence: CASSTTLRAENYGYTF. The CDR3 DNA is TGTGCCAGTAGTACTACCCTCAGGGCGGAGAACTATGGCTACACCTTC.

The V and J genes are TRBV5-1 and TRBJ2-4; maybe TRBD1 (6 bases). Trimming left V 5 bases short and J 0 bases short, with 12 bases between. The CDR3 has 15 residues. Germline V CDR1 and CDR2: SGHRS, YFSETQ. CDR3 region: CASRPTGLAKNIQYF. CDR3 sequence (DNA): TGCGCCAGCAGGCCAACAGGGTTAGCCAAAAACATTCAGTACTTC.

The chain employs TRBV12-3 or TRBV12-4 and TRBJ2-1, with TRBD1 identical over 8 bases. Trimming took 4 bases from V and 7 from J; bases not matched to a gene: 0. CDR3 size: 12 residues. The CDR3 reads CASSYRGNEQFF. The CDR3 DNA reads as TGTGCCAGCAGTTACAGGGGGAATGAGCAGTTCTTC.

CDR3: CASSAPGQGSYTSGNTIYF. The CDR3 region has the DNA TGTGCCAGCAGTGCCCCGGGACAGGGGTCCTATACCTCTGGAAACACCATATATTTT. This chain links TRBV2 with TRBJ1-3, with TRBD1 identical over 10 bases. The length of the CDR3 is 19 residues. Losses at the gene ends were 4 bases for V and 0 bases for J; bases not matched to a gene: 12. Germline V gene lookup returns CDR1 SNHLY and CDR2 FYNNEI.

This chain joins TRBV7-5 and TRBJ2-1; the tabulated D call, TRBD2, remains unverified against the DNA. TRBV7-5 is marked as a pseudogene. CDR3 length equals 16 residues. The CDR3 loop reads CARRAEGREPYNEQFF. The CDR3 DNA is TGTGCCAGAAGAGCGGAGGGGCGGGAGCCCTACAATGAGCAGTTCTTC.

The chain links TRBV19 to TRBJ1-4; D gene uncertain. Germline V lookup: CDR1 LNHDA, CDR2 SQIVND (reference sequence). The CDR3 has 15 amino acids. V lost 7 bases and J lost 0, with 12 bases in between. The CDR3 nucleotides read TGTGCCAGTAACCCCGTAGATGCAACTAATGAAAAACTGTTTTTT. Protein sequence: CASNPVDATNEKLFF.

This chain uses TRBV6-5 with TRBJ2-5; 7 bases line up with TRBD2. The germline V gene encodes CDR1 MNHEY and CDR2 SVGAGI. CDR3 length equals 13 residues. The V and J ends lost 9 bases and 4 bases, in that order; junction bases with no gene match: 8. CDR3: CASRRGVLETQYF. DNA for the CDR3: TGTGCCAGTCGCCGGGGGGTTTTAGAGACCCAGTACTTC.

This clone has only a few counts. The chain joins TRBV3-1 (or the pseudogene TRBV3-2) to TRBJ2-7, with 10 nucleotides matching TRBD2. This CDR3 has 13 residues. V dropped 1 base and J dropped 7; count of bases not matched to a gene: 1. Looked up from germline, CDR1 is LGHDT and CDR2 is YNNKEL (reference sequence). CDR3 in DNA: TGTGCCAGCAGCCAAGTAGCGGGGGGTGAGCAGTACTTC. Translation gives CASSQVAGGEQYF.

The CDR3 sequence: CASSKIAGAEDTQYF. In nucleotides, the CDR3 is TGCGCCAGCAGTAAAATAGCGGGAGCTGAAGATACGCAGTATTTT. V usage is TRBV5-1 and J usage is TRBJ2-3; TRBD2 matches 9 bases. The CDR3 consists of 15 residues. The germline CDR1 and CDR2 sequences are SGHRS and YFSETQ. V dropped 5 bases and J dropped 5; count of bases not matched to a gene: 9.

This sequence joins TRBV10-2 and TRBJ2-7; 7 positions match TRBD1. J lost 4 bases, V lost 4 bases, and 1 base had no gene match. The germline V gene has CDR1 WSHSY and CDR2 SAAADI. CDR3 length: 12 residues. CDR3 protein: CASSGQGYEQYF. The CDR3 DNA reads as TGCGCCAGCAGTGGACAGGGTTACGAGCAGTACTTC.

This rearrangement joins TRBV3-1 (or the pseudogene TRBV3-2) to TRBJ2-7, with 9 bases matching TRBD2. This CDR3 is 14 amino acids long. V was clipped by 2 bases and J by 5 bases; unmatched bases: 4. The germline V gene encodes CDR1 LGHDT and CDR2 YNNKEL (reference sequence). The CDR3 nucleotides are TGTGCCAGCAGCCAACGCGGCGGGAGGGACGAGCAGTACTTC. It translates to CASSQRGGRDEQYF.

This clone was seen only a few times. The chain uses TRBV12-5 and TRBJ2-1; 10 bases line up with TRBD2. The germline V gene encodes CDR1 LGHNT and CDR2 FRNRAP. The CDR3 extends over 14 amino acids. V shed 6 bases and J 8 bases; nucleotides not matched to a gene: 7. The CDR3 DNA is TGTGCTAGTGGCCAACCCGGGACTAGCGATGAGCAGTTCTTC. This encodes CASGQPGTSDEQFF.

V gene TRBV5-5 combines with J gene TRBJ2-1, with D possibly being TRBD2 (5 bases). This CDR3 is 14 amino acids long. Germline assignment: CDR1 SGHKS and CDR2 YYEKEE (reference sequence). The V and J ends lost 1 base and 7 bases respectively, with 12 bases between them. Here the CDR3 reads CASSLLPVANEQFF. CDR3 nucleotides: TGTGCCAGCAGCTTGTTACCTGTAGCGAATGAGCAGTTCTTC.

The chain links TRBV28 to TRBJ1-4; no clear D gene. The germline V and J ends were trimmed by 2 bases and 3 bases, with 10 bases remaining between them. This CDR3 has 15 amino acids. From germline, CDR1 is MDHEN and CDR2 SYDVKM. The chain's CDR3 is CASSLVRPPNEKLFF. The CDR3, as DNA: TGTGCCAGCAGTTTAGTGCGGCCGCCTAATGAAAAACTGTTTTTT.

This clone was found once. The genes are TRBV11-2 and TRBJ2-1; TRBD2 is a possible D gene (5 bases). Germline CDR1 SGHAT, CDR2 FQNNGV. V lost 6 bases and J 4 bases, leaving 7 bases between the germline ends. The CDR3 runs to 12 residues. The CDR3 nucleotides read TGTGCCAGCAGACGGGGATACAATGAGCAGTTCTTC. This translates into CASRRGYNEQFF. The full variable domain, rest sourced from reference TRBV11-2 and TRBJ2-1, is EAGVAQSPRYKIIEKRQSVAFWCNPISGHATLYWYQQILGQGPKLLIQFQNNGVVDDSQLPKDRFSAERLKGVDSTLKIQPAKLEDSAVYLCASRRGYNEQFFGPGTRLTVL.